The sequence of this TCR beta chain was determined in a study of T-cell reconstitution after alpha-beta-depleted transplantation in children. Study-wide points: Hyperexpanded clones declined; after one year, newly produced T cells mostly supplied diversity. Surviving recipient T cells and thymic progenitors produced the high day-60 TCRbeta diversity seen in some patients. About two months after transplant, alpha-beta T cells reportedly came from several hundred expanded graft clones.

With 5 bases clipped from V and 9 bases from J, the junction kept 10 bases outside the gene matches. This CDR3 has 17 amino acids. The germline CDR1 and CDR2 sequences are SGHVS and FQNEAQ. During its preparation, the TCRbeta library received unique molecular identifiers. TCRdb reprocessed the PCR reads with MiXCR, giving one entry per CDR3 protein. This table holds fewer than 700,000 distinct CDR3 sequences, more than 20% found once. Concerning this clonotype itself: Antigen specificity is unknown.

The receptor's source is a boy in the first two years of life who had a stem cell transplant for acute myeloid leukemia, so the T cells may come from the graft donor. The sequencing here drew on PBMCs, mostly from graft donor cells, taken 360 days after TCRalphabeta/CD19-depleted stem cell transplant. This sequence joins TRBV7-8 and TRBJ2-1; 16 nucleotides align to TRBD2. This CDR3 reads CASSPSGLAGGRVEQFF. In DNA form, the CDR3 reads TGTGCCAGCAGCCCCTCGGGACTAGCGGGGGGGCGTGTTGAGCAGTTCTTC. Full variable domain (rest looked up from reference TRBV7-8 and TRBJ2-1): GAGVSQSPRYKVAKRGQDVALRCDPISGHVSLFWYQQALGQGPEFLTYFQNEAQLDKSGLPSDRFFAERPEGSVSTLKIQRTQQEDSAVYLCASSPSGLAGGRVEQFFGPGTRLTVL.